These 31 T cell receptor beta chains came from one sample sequenced in a study of vaccination effects on CD4 cells after COVID-19. No antigen has been identified for these receptors. After expansion with viral peptide pools in the ViraFEST assay, antigen-specific CD4+ T cells were sequenced. It was after approximately 11 days of culture that CD4+ T cells were isolated. Participants got two doses of BNT162b2 or mRNA-1273 vaccine. Some clones are missing from TCRdb's copy, which holds only in-frame ones; the method was immunoSEQ multiplex PCR. The table lists 25,000 to 35,000 clones, about 80% of them singletons. The material sequenced was CD4+ T cells from PBMCs cultured with HCoV-NL63 spike peptides, taken after COVID-19 vaccination. The receptors here all came from a human donor who received a COVID-19 vaccine. Some clones in this sample may be carry-over from other donors' samples.

The chain uses TRBV27 and TRBJ1-4; D might be TRBD1 (5 bases). Per germline, CDR1 MNHEY and CDR2 SMNVEV (reference sequence). V lost 5 bases and J lost 8, with 9 bases in between. This CDR3 has 12 amino acids. CDR3 sequence: CASSHGGEKLFF. The CDR3 DNA reads as TGTGCCAGCAGTCATGGGGGGGAAAAACTGTTTTTT.

V and J are TRBV12-3 or TRBV12-4 and TRBJ1-5; maybe TRBD1 (5 bases). The CDR3 totals 13 residues. Trimming pared 6 bases from V and 2 bases from J, leaving 8 bases between. CDR3 DNA sequence: TGTGCCAGCAGCCTACAGGGCAATCAGCCCCAGCATTTT. This sequence encodes CASSLQGNQPQHF.

A single count supports this clone. The chain recombines TRBV2 with TRBJ2-1, with TRBD1 as a possible D gene (6 bases). Germline lookup yields CDR1 SNHLY and CDR2 FYNNEI. This CDR3 comprises 15 residues. V lost 2 bases and J 3 bases, leaving 11 bases between the germline ends. CDR3 bases: TGTGCCAGCAGTGAAAGAGGGGGAAACTACAATGAGCAGTTCTTC. Protein product: CASSERGGNYNEQFF.

V and J are TRBV29-1 and TRBJ2-3; 7 nucleotides agree with TRBD2. The CDR3 extends over 13 amino acids. The V gene's germline CDR1 is SQVTM and CDR2 ANQGSEA. Trimming at V came to 4 bases and at J to 1 base, leaving 2 bases not matched to a gene. The CDR3 DNA reads TGCAGCGTTGGCCTAGCGGGCACAGATACGCAGTATTTT. Its translation: CSVGLAGTDTQYF.

The chain links TRBV7-3 to TRBJ2-2; 10 bases are shared with TRBD2. This CDR3 is 16 amino acids long. With 5 bases clipped from V and 2 bases from J, the junction kept 5 bases outside the gene matches. In germline, CDR1 is SGHTA, CDR2 FQGTGA. The CDR3 reads CASSLERGGNTGELFF. The DNA of the CDR3 is TGTGCCAGCAGCCTCGAGCGGGGGGGCAACACCGGGGAGCTGTTTTTT. The full variable domain, rest sourced from reference TRBV7-3 and TRBJ2-2, is GAGVSQTPSNKVTEKGKYVELRCDPISGHTALYWYRQSLGQGPEFLIYFQGTGAADDSGLPNDRFFAVRPEGSVSTLKIQRTERGDSAVYLCASSLERGGNTGELFFGEGSRLTVL.

This clone was observed once. The chain combines TRBV7-2 with TRBJ1-5, with 8 bases aligning to TRBD1. The CDR3 is 15 residues long. Germline-derived CDR1 and CDR2 are SGHTA and FQGNSA. The ends lost 5 bases at V and 5 bases at J; junction bases unmatched: 8. CDR3 DNA sequence: TGTGCCAGCAGCCGCGACAGGGGCGGTTATCAGCCCCAGCATTTT. Translated, it gives CASSRDRGGYQPQHF.

The chain uses TRBV5-1 and TRBJ1-1, with 9 bases lining up with TRBD1. The germline V gene has CDR1 SGHRS and CDR2 YFSETQ. V shed 4 bases, J shed 1 base, and the junction held 2 bases outside the gene matches. The CDR3 is 14 amino acids. CDR3 DNA: TGCGCCAGCAGCGAGGGACAGGGGAACACTGAAGCTTTCTTT. Its translation is CASSEGQGNTEAFF. Full variable domain (missing parts from reference TRBV5-1 and TRBJ1-1): KAGVTQTPRYLIKTRGQQVTLSCSPISGHRSVSWYQQTPGQGLQFLFEYFSETQRNKGNFPGRFSGRQFSNSRSEMNVSTLELGDSALYLCASSEGQGNTEAFFGQGTRLTVV.

The chain recombines TRBV27 with TRBJ1-4; TRBD1 matches at 8 bases. Germline V gene sequence: CDR1 MNHEY, CDR2 SMNVEV (reference sequence). V lost 7 bases to trimming and J lost 7 bases; unmatched junction nucleotides: 8. This CDR3 region has 14 residues. The CDR3 DNA reads TGTGCCAGCACGGGGCTCACAGGGGGTGAAAAACTGTTTTTT. Translation gives CASTGLTGGEKLFF.

The chain combines TRBV30 with TRBJ1-3, with 8 positions matching TRBD1. V shed 5 bases, J shed 9 bases, and the junction held 3 bases outside the gene matches. Germline assignment: CDR1 GTSNPN and CDR2 SVGIG (reference sequence). This CDR3 is built from 11 residues. The chain's CDR3 is CAWGTGGTIYF. CDR3 DNA: TGTGCCTGGGGGACAGGAGGCACCATATATTTT.

V and J are TRBV3-1 (or the pseudogene TRBV3-2) and TRBJ1-1, with 8 bases fitting TRBD1. Trimming took 0 bases from V and 8 from J; bases not matched to a gene: 11. The CDR3 totals 16 residues. Germline lookup yields CDR1 LGHDT and CDR2 YNNKEL (reference sequence). The CDR3 region has the DNA TGTGCCAGCAGCCAAGATCATTCAGGGGGCCTCAAGGAAGCTTTCTTT. It is translated as CASSQDHSGGLKEAFF.

V gene TRBV27 combines with J gene TRBJ2-5; D might be TRBD2 (5 bases). In germline, CDR1 is MNHEY, CDR2 SMNVEV (reference sequence). The CDR3 sequence is 14 residues long. The germline V and J ends were trimmed by 8 bases and 0 bases, with 13 bases remaining between them. The CDR3 here is CASRIRRNQETQYF. The CDR3 nucleotides read TGTGCCAGCCGCATACGGAGGAACCAAGAGACCCAGTACTTC.

The chain recombines TRBV10-3 with TRBJ2-7; D tentatively fits TRBD1 or TRBD2 (5 bases each). V lost 6 bases and J lost 6, with 15 bases in between. This CDR3 has 13 amino acids. The germline V gene encodes CDR1 ENHRY and CDR2 SYGVKD. The DNA for the CDR3 is TGTGCCATCAGGCCATCTGGGGGTTCCGAGCAGTACGTC. This gives the protein CAIRPSGGSEQYV.

V gene TRBV12-3 or TRBV12-4 combines with J gene TRBJ2-2; D gene ambiguous. CDR3 length equals 11 residues. The V and J ends lost 4 bases and 13 bases respectively, with 10 bases between them. CDR3 bases: TGTGCCAGCAGTTCTTCCGGGTGGCTGTTTTTT. Amino acid sequence: CASSSSGWLFF.

The gene calls are TRBV19 and TRBJ1-3; TRBD1 aligns across 8 bases. The CDR3 covers 17 residues. The germline CDR1 and CDR2 sequences are LNHDA and SQIVND (reference sequence). The J segment lost 0 bases and the V segment lost 4 bases, leaving 8 bases of the junction unmatched. The chain's CDR3 is CASSTGTGFFSGNTIYF. CDR3 sequence (DNA): TGTGCCAGTAGTACCGGGACAGGCTTTTTCTCTGGAAACACCATATATTTT.

The gene calls are TRBV9 and TRBJ2-2; D tentatively reads TRBD1 or TRBD2 (5 bases each). CDR1 and CDR2 (germline): SGDLS, YYNGEE. This CDR3 region has 14 residues. The V gene lost 1 base and the J gene lost 9 bases, with 13 bases spanning the gap. Here the CDR3 DNA reads TGTGCCAGCAGCGTAAACGTGGGGGTCCGGGAGCTGTTTTTT. Encoded protein: CASSVNVGVRELFF.

The CDR3: CAWSKGRTRGNTGELFF. CDR3 bases: TGTGCCTGGAGTAAGGGGCGAACTAGGGGAAACACCGGGGAGCTGTTTTTT. The chain carries TRBV30 and TRBJ2-2; the D call may be TRBD1 or TRBD2 (5 bases each). This CDR3 comprises 17 residues. The V gene lost 2 bases and the J gene lost 2 bases, with 18 bases spanning the gap. Looked up from germline, CDR1 is GTSNPN and CDR2 is SVGIG (reference sequence).

The V and J genes are TRBV28 and TRBJ2-1, with 10 positions matching TRBD1. In germline, CDR1 is MDHEN, CDR2 SYDVKM. The CDR3 consists of 12 residues. With 6 bases clipped from V and 9 bases from J, the junction kept 2 bases outside the gene matches. In DNA form, the CDR3 reads TGTGCCAGCAGGGGACAGGGGAGTGAGCAGTTCTTC. Residues: CASRGQGSEQFF. The full variable domain, completed using reference TRBV28 and TRBJ2-1, is DVKVTQSSRYLVKRTGEKVFLECVQDMDHENMFWYRQDPGLGLRLIYFSYDVKMKEKGDIPEGYSVSREKKERFSLILESASTNQTSMYLCASRGQGSEQFFGPGTRLTVL.

V gene TRBV5-4 combines with J gene TRBJ2-2, with unresolved D. The CDR3 is made up of 13 amino acids. Germline V gene data show CDR1 as SGHNT and CDR2 as YYREEE (reference sequence). V lost 0 bases and J 5 bases, leaving 5 bases between the germline ends. The DNA for the CDR3 is TGTGCCAGCAGCTTGGCCGGGACCGGGGAGCTGTTTTTT. It is translated as CASSLAGTGELFF. The whole variable domain, filled in from reference TRBV5-4 and TRBJ2-2, reads ETGVTQSPTHLIKTRGQQVTLRCSSQSGHNTVSWYQQALGQGPQFIFQYYREEENGRGNFPPRFSGLQFPNYSSELNVNALELDDSALYLCASSLAGTGELFFGEGSRLTVL.

The J gene is TRBJ2-7, the V gene TRBV25-1, with 9 bases that match TRBD1. V was pared by 5 bases and J by 12 bases, with 8 bases of the junction left unmatched. The CDR3 totals 12 residues. The germline gives CDR1 MGHDK, CDR2 SYGVNS. CDR3 amino acids: CASSPSGQGLYV. CDR3 bases: TGTGCCAGCAGTCCTTCGGGACAGGGATTGTACGTC.

This chain links TRBV20-1 with TRBJ1-2, with D tentatively TRBD1 (5 bases). Germline V lookup: CDR1 DFQATT, CDR2 SNEGSKA (reference sequence). The CDR3 covers 14 residues. V lost 3 bases to trimming and J lost 6 bases, with 17 bases between them. The CDR3 bases are TGCAGTGCTAGTTGGTCAGGGACTAGCCATGGCTACACCTTC. It is translated as CSASWSGTSHGYTF.

The V and J genes are TRBV6-5 and TRBJ2-2; TRBD1 aligns across 9 bases. This CDR3 has 15 residues. V was clipped by 6 bases and J by 0 bases; unmatched bases: 2. The V gene's germline CDR1 is MNHEY and CDR2 SVGAGI. The CDR3 DNA is TGTGCCAGCAGCTGGGACAGGGCGAACACCGGGGAGCTGTTTTTT. Protein sequence: CASSWDRANTGELFF.

The CDR3 bases are TGTGCCAGCAGCCAGACCAGGGTTGCAACTAATGAAAAACTGTTTTTT. Translated: CASSQTRVATNEKLFF. J is TRBJ1-4 and V is TRBV16; D is possibly TRBD1 (5 bases). The CDR3 is 16 amino acids. Trimming took 3 bases from V and 0 from J, leaving 11 bases between them. Germline values: CDR1 KGHSY, CDR2 FQNENV.

The chain carries TRBV6-5 and TRBJ1-5, with 8 bases identical to TRBD1. There are 15 residues in the CDR3. V lost 7 bases, J lost 7 bases, and 12 bases stayed unmatched. CDR1 MNHEY and CDR2 SVGAGI come from the germline V gene. The CDR3 is CASNLRDRRPQPQHF. The CDR3, as DNA: TGTGCCAGCAACCTCCGGGACAGGCGCCCCCAGCCCCAGCATTTT.

The V gene is TRBV5-1, the J gene TRBJ1-2, with TRBD1 identical over 8 bases. Germline lookup yields CDR1 SGHRS and CDR2 YFSETQ. V lost 3 bases and J lost 7; bases outside the gene matches: 8. The length of the CDR3 is 14 residues. DNA for the CDR3: TGCGCCAGCAGCTCACCCGGGACAGGCGGTGGCTACACCTTC. It yields the protein CASSSPGTGGGYTF. The full variable domain, completed using reference TRBV5-1 and TRBJ1-2, is KAGVTQTPRYLIKTRGQQVTLSCSPISGHRSVSWYQQTPGQGLQFLFEYFSETQRNKGNFPGRFSGRQFSNSRSEMNVSTLELGDSALYLCASSSPGTGGGYTFGSGTRLTVV.

The chain is built from TRBV5-1 and TRBJ1-2; TRBD1 aligns across 7 bases. The CDR3 is made up of 13 amino acids. Trimming took 4 bases from V and 3 from J; bases not matched to a gene: 3. The germline V gene has CDR1 SGHRS and CDR2 YFSETQ. The DNA of the CDR3 is TGCGCCAGCAGCCCAGGGGGGGACTATGGCTACACCTTC. Encoded protein: CASSPGGDYGYTF.

The V and J genes are TRBV3-1 (or the pseudogene TRBV3-2) and TRBJ2-5; 11 positions agree with TRBD1. CDR1 LGHDT and CDR2 YNNKEL come from the germline V gene (reference sequence). V dropped 4 bases and J dropped 5; count of bases not matched to a gene: 12. The CDR3 has 17 residues. The CDR3, as DNA: TGTGCCAGCAGCCCACCTCCCGGACAGGGGGCAGGGGAGACCCAGTACTTC. Amino acid sequence: CASSPPPGQGAGETQYF.

The chain carries TRBV2 and TRBJ2-2, with 8 bases that match TRBD2. The CDR3 extends over 14 amino acids. Germline V CDR1 and CDR2: SNHLY, FYNNEI. V gave up 4 bases and J gave up 6 bases; unmatched junction bases: 4. CDR3 bases: TGTGCCAGCAGTGCACACGGGGGGGCCGGGGAGCTGTTTTTT. It yields the protein CASSAHGGAGELFF.

The chain is built from TRBV4-3 and TRBJ2-3; D uncertain. V was trimmed by 4 bases and J by 5 bases, leaving 10 bases between them. Germline values: CDR1 LGHNA, CDR2 YSLEER. The CDR3 loop spans 13 amino acids. The CDR3, as DNA: TGCGCCAGCAGCCCCGGCATTGGAGATACGCAGTATTTT. It yields the protein CASSPGIGDTQYF.

The chain is built from TRBV5-1 and TRBJ2-5; a weak D match, TRBD1 (5 bases). This CDR3 contains 14 residues. V was trimmed by 0 bases and J by 5 bases, leaving 11 bases between them. The germline gives CDR1 SGHRS, CDR2 YFSETQ. In DNA, the CDR3 is TGCGCCAGCAGCTTGGTACCAGGGCCGGAGACCCAGTACTTC. Amino acid sequence: CASSLVPGPETQYF.

This chain links TRBV6-1 with TRBJ2-7; 9 bases agree with TRBD1. Germline trimming cut 2 bases from V and 10 bases from J; bases unmatched to any gene: 6. Germline V gene data show CDR1 as MNHNS and CDR2 as SASEGT. There are 13 residues in the CDR3. CDR3 nucleotide sequence: TGTGCCAGCAGTGAATTCGGGACAGGGCGTCAGTACGTC. This codes for CASSEFGTGRQYV.

The CDR3 loop is CASSPISETNYGYTF. The CDR3 coding sequence is TGTGCCAGCAGCCCAATATCCGAAACTAACTATGGCTACACCTTC. V and J are TRBV7-2 and TRBJ1-2, with D unclear. This CDR3 has 15 residues. Germline CDR1 reads SGHTA; CDR2 reads FQGNSA. The V end lost 5 bases, the J end lost 0 bases, and 13 bases lay between the germline ends.